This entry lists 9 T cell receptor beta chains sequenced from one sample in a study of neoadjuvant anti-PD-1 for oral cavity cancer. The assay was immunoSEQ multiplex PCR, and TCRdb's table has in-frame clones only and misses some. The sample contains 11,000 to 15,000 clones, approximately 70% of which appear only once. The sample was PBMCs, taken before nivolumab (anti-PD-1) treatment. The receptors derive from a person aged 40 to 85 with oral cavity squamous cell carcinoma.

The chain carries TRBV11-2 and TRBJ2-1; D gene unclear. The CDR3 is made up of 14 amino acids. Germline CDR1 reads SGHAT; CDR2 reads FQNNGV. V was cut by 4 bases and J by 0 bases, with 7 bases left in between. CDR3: CASSSRVSYNEQFF. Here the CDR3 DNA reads TGTGCCAGCAGCTCTAGGGTCTCCTACAATGAGCAGTTCTTC.

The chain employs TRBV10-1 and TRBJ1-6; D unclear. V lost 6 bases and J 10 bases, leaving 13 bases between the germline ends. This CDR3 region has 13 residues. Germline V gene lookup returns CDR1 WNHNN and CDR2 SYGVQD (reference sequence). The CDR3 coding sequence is TGCGCCAGCAGCCCCACAAGCCAATCACCCCTCCACTTT. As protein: CASSPTSQSPLHF.

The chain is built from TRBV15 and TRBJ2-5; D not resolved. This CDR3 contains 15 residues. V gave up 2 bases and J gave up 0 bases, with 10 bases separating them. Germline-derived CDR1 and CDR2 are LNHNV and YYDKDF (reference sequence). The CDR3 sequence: CATSRQRTNQETQYF. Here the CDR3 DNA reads TGTGCCACCAGCAGACAACGGACCAACCAAGAGACCCAGTACTTC.

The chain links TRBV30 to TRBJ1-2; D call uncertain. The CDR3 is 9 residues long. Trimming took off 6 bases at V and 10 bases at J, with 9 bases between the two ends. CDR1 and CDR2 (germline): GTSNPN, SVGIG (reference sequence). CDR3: CACGDYYTF. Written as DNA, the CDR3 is TGTGCCTGTGGTGACTACTACACCTTC.

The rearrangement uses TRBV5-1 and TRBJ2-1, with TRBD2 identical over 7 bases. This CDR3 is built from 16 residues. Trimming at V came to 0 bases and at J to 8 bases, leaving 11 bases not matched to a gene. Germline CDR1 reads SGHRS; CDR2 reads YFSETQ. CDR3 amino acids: CASSLVVGGGMDEQFF. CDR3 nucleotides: TGCGCCAGCAGCTTGGTTGTCGGGGGAGGGATGGATGAGCAGTTCTTC.

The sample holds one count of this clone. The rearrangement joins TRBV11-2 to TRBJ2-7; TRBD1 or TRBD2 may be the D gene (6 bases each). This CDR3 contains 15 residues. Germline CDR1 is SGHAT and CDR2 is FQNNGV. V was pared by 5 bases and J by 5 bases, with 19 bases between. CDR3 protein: CASSRLQGGGHEQYF. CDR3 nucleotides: TGTGCCAGCAGCCGCTTACAGGGAGGCGGGCACGAGCAGTACTTC.

Here the CDR3 reads CAWNQGMGVQYF. The CDR3 DNA is TGTGCCTGGAACCAGGGAATGGGTGTGCAGTATTTT. The rearrangement joins TRBV30 to TRBJ2-3, with D maybe TRBD1 (5 bases). Germline CDR1 is GTSNPN and CDR2 is SVGIG (reference sequence). The ends were cut back, 4 bases at V and 11 bases at J, with 16 bases in the middle. CDR3 length: 12 residues.

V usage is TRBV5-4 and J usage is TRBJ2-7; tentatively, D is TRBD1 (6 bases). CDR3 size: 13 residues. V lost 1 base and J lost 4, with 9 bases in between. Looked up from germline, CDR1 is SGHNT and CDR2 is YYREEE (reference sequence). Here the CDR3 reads CASSLIGGYEQYF. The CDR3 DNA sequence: TGTGCCAGCAGCTTGATAGGGGGATACGAGCAGTACTTC.

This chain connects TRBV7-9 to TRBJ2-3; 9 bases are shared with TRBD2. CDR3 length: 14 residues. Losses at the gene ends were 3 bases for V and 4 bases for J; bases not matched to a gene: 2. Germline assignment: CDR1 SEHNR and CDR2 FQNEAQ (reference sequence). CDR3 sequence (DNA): TGTGCCAGCAGCTTTAGCGGGAGTGCAGATACGCAGTATTTT. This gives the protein CASSFSGSADTQYF.